These 20 T cell receptor beta chains came from one sample sequenced in a study of blood T cell repertoires in COVID-19. Only in-frame clones appear in the TCRdb table, and some are missing; sequencing was by immunoSEQ multiplex PCR. In the table there are approximately 110,000 clones, less than 85% of which are singletons. The sequencing sample was made of peripheral blood. The origin of the receptors is a man between 65 and 80 years old with active or convalescent COVID-19.

This sequence joins TRBV18 and TRBJ2-2, with 9 nucleotides matching TRBD1. The J segment lost 4 bases and the V segment lost 4 bases, leaving 7 bases of the junction unmatched. This CDR3 spans 16 amino acids. The germline V gene encodes CDR1 KGHSH and CDR2 LQKENI. The CDR3 loop is CASSLTGGGGTGELFF. The DNA for the CDR3 is TGTGCCAGCTCACTAACAGGGGGCGGAGGCACCGGGGAGCTGTTTTTT.

This clone was seen a handful of times. The chain employs TRBV18 and TRBJ2-1; TRBD2 agrees at 8 bases. The CDR3 runs to 15 residues. CDR1 is KGHSH and CDR2 is LQKENI in the germline V gene. V trimming: 5 bases; J trimming: 6 bases; junction bases outside the gene matches: 9. CDR3 residues: CASSTIAGPANEQFF. CDR3 DNA sequence: TGTGCCAGCTCAACTATAGCGGGGCCTGCCAATGAGCAGTTCTTC.

The V call is TRBV19, the J call TRBJ2-1; unclear D gene. Germline V gene lookup returns CDR1 LNHDA and CDR2 SQIVND (reference sequence). There are 14 residues in the CDR3. The germline V and J ends were trimmed by 6 bases and 0 bases, with 9 bases remaining between them. The CDR3: CASRVAPSYNEQFF. CDR3 DNA: TGTGCCAGTAGAGTAGCCCCCTCCTACAATGAGCAGTTCTTC.

The chain recombines TRBV5-1 with TRBJ1-1; D is perhaps TRBD1 (6 bases). The CDR3 totals 15 residues. Trimming took 5 bases from V and 1 from J, leaving 15 bases between them. Germline-derived CDR1 and CDR2 are SGHRS and YFSETQ. CDR3 nucleotide sequence: TGCGCCAGCAGTATGGCCGGGACACAGAACACTGAAGCTTTCTTT. Its translation is CASSMAGTQNTEAFF.

In regard to this clone: A junction boundary mismatches the germline segment, possibly from a read error. This rearrangement joins TRBV7-9 to TRBJ1-6, with TRBD1 matching over 8 bases. The CDR3 has 16 residues. CDR1 and CDR2 from the germline V gene are SEHNR and FQNEAQ (reference sequence). The CDR3 loop reads CASSLKGAGGNSLLHF. The CDR3 DNA is TGTGCCAGCAGCTTAAAAGGGGCAGGGGGCAATTCACTCCTCCACTTT.

The chain carries TRBV6-5 and TRBJ1-1; possible D gene TRBD1, 6 bases. The CDR3 totals 14 residues. Between the trimmed V and J ends, which lost 11 bases and 1 base, there was a span of 17 bases. Germline V CDR1 and CDR2: MNHEY, SVGAGI. The CDR3, as DNA: TGTGCCCTCACCCGGGGGGCAGGGAACACTGAAGCTTTCTTT. It translates to CALTRGAGNTEAFF.

The V call is TRBV18, the J call TRBJ1-1; D gene uncertain. Germline V gene lookup returns CDR1 KGHSH and CDR2 LQKENI. Trimming removed 3 bases from V and 0 bases from J, with 17 bases in between. This CDR3 comprises 17 residues. For the CDR3, the DNA is TGTGCCAGCTCACCGCACGAGGCAGGAGGGATGAACACTGAAGCTTTCTTT. Amino acid sequence: CASSPHEAGGMNTEAFF.

The genes are TRBV5-6 and TRBJ1-2, with D possibly TRBD1 on 6 matching bases. CDR3 length equals 11 residues. Per germline, CDR1 SGHDT and CDR2 YYEEEE. Trimming cost V 4 bases and J 8 bases, with 9 bases left between them. The CDR3 protein is CASSQGSGYTF. The CDR3, as DNA: TGTGCCAGCAGCCAGGGGTCGGGCTACACCTTC.

V and J are TRBV18 and TRBJ1-4; the D gene is possibly TRBD1 (5 bases). Trimming stripped 3 bases from V and 0 bases from J, with 17 bases between. There are 18 residues in the CDR3. Germline loops: CDR1 KGHSH, CDR2 LQKENI. The DNA of the CDR3 is TGTGCCAGCTCACCGGTCTGGGCGGAGGGGACAACTAATGAAAAACTGTTTTTT. Translation gives CASSPVWAEGTTNEKLFF. Drawing the rest from reference TRBV18 and TRBJ1-4, the complete variable domain is NAGVMQNPRHLVRRRGQEARLRCSPMKGHSHVYWYRQLPEEGLKFMVYLQKENIIDESGMPKERFSAEFPKEGPSILRIQQVVRGDSAAYFCASSPVWAEGTTNEKLFFGSGTQLSVL.

The DNA for the CDR3 is TGTGCCAGCAGCCCCAACCCAACGGTGAACACTGAAGCTTTCTTT. Translated, it gives CASSPNPTVNTEAFF. This chain joins TRBV5-5 and TRBJ1-1; D is uncertain. This CDR3 contains 15 residues. Germline CDR1 reads SGHKS; CDR2 reads YYEKEE (reference sequence). Between the trimmed V and J ends, which lost 4 bases and 0 bases, there was a span of 13 bases.

The rearrangement links TRBV5-6 to TRBJ1-2; D is unclear. The V end was cut by 0 bases, the J end by 3 bases, with 9 bases between. Germline lookup yields CDR1 SGHDT and CDR2 YYEEEE. The CDR3 loop spans 14 amino acids. The CDR3, as DNA: TGTGCCAGCAGCTTGGATGGGAGCTACTATGGCTACACCTTC. Its protein is CASSLDGSYYGYTF.

This clone occurred a few times. This sequence joins TRBV5-1 and TRBJ2-5; a possible D gene is TRBD1 (5 bases). The CDR3 is 16 residues long. Germline CDR1 and CDR2: SGHRS and YFSETQ. V was clipped by 6 bases and J by 1 base, with 19 bases between them. The CDR3 here is CASTLPEGVFQETQYF. The CDR3 bases are TGCGCCAGCACCCTCCCAGAAGGGGTTTTCCAAGAGACCCAGTACTTC.

This clone appeared a single time. The chain links TRBV5-6 to TRBJ2-3; perhaps TRBD2 as D (5 bases). The germline CDR1 and CDR2 sequences are SGHDT and YYEEEE. This CDR3 contains 16 residues. V was trimmed by 4 bases and J by 6 bases, leaving 21 bases between them. The CDR3 DNA reads as TGTGCCAGCAGCCCAAATACCGGAGGTTCTGGGGATACGCAGTATTTT. Amino acids: CASSPNTGGSGDTQYF.

V usage is TRBV10-3 and J usage is TRBJ2-3, with 7 nucleotides matching TRBD2. This CDR3 region has 14 residues. The trim removed 2 bases at V and 4 bases at J, leaving 3 bases unmatched. Germline assignment: CDR1 ENHRY and CDR2 SYGVKD. The CDR3 DNA follows: TGTGCCATCAGTGAGGGGAGCGGGGCAGATACGCAGTATTTT. It specifies CAISEGSGADTQYF.

V usage is TRBV2 and J usage is TRBJ2-2, with TRBD1 as a possible D gene (6 bases). Germline lookup yields CDR1 SNHLY and CDR2 FYNNEI. This CDR3 comprises 15 residues. V lost 2 bases, J lost 5 bases, and 12 bases lay in between. CDR3 loop: CASSEFLGGTGELFF. CDR3 sequence (DNA): TGTGCCAGCAGTGAATTTCTAGGGGGAACCGGGGAGCTGTTTTTT.

J is TRBJ2-1 and V is TRBV7-3; D is unclear. Germline loops: CDR1 SGHTA, CDR2 FQGTGA. Trimming shortened V by 4 bases and J by 0 bases, and 7 bases separated the two germline ends. The CDR3 is made up of 14 amino acids. CDR3: CASSSMSSYNEQFF. CDR3 sequence (DNA): TGTGCCAGCAGCTCAATGAGCTCCTACAATGAGCAGTTCTTC.

The chain links TRBV18 to TRBJ2-7, with D perhaps matching TRBD2 (5 bases). Germline CDR1 reads KGHSH; CDR2 reads LQKENI. CDR3 length equals 15 residues. Trimming removed 2 bases at V and 5 bases at J, with 16 bases between. CDR3 nucleotide sequence: TGTGCCAGCTCACCAGGAGGATCACAAAGCCACGAGCAGTACTTC. Encoded protein: CASSPGGSQSHEQYF.

This chain uses TRBV7-3 with TRBJ1-1; D is unclear. V dropped 6 bases and J dropped 7 bases, with 15 bases sitting between them. The CDR3 is made up of 13 amino acids. Germline loops: CDR1 SGHTA, CDR2 FQGTGA. CDR3 nucleotide sequence: TGTGCCAGCAGTTCTATCGAGGCGGTTGAAGCTTTCTTT. Its translation: CASSSIEAVEAFF. The entire variable domain, with the rest obtained from reference TRBV7-3 and TRBJ1-1, is as follows: GAGVSQTPSNKVTEKGKYVELRCDPISGHTALYWYRQSLGQGPEFLIYFQGTGAADDSGLPNDRFFAVRPEGSVSTLKIQRTERGDSAVYLCASSSIEAVEAFFGQGTRLTVV.

This chain joins TRBV6-6 and TRBJ1-3; no clear D gene. V dropped 5 bases and J dropped 0 bases, with 20 bases sitting between them. CDR1 MNHNY and CDR2 SVGAGI come from the germline V gene (reference sequence). This CDR3 has 18 amino acids. The CDR3 spells CASSLTPGTASSGNTIYF. In DNA form, the CDR3 reads TGTGCCAGCAGTCTGACTCCCGGAACGGCAAGCTCTGGAAACACCATATATTTT.

The rearrangement uses TRBV10-3 and TRBJ2-7; TRBD2 matches at 13 bases. The CDR3 totals 14 residues. The ends lost 4 bases at V and 6 bases at J; junction bases unmatched: 3. CDR1 is ENHRY, CDR2 SYGVKD, per germline. The CDR3 region is CAISAGLAGAEQYF. As DNA, the CDR3 is TGTGCCATCAGTGCCGGACTAGCGGGAGCCGAGCAGTACTTC.